The rows below give T cell receptor beta chains drawn from one sample of a study of T cell changes during pregnancy in multiple sclerosis. TCRdb's table, derived via immunoSEQ multiplex PCR, lists solely in-frame clones and lacks some. The sample yields under 50,000 clones, approximately 90% seen once. The source material was CD4+ T cells from peripheral blood mononuclear cells, sampled after pregnancy. These receptors originate from a female donor with multiple sclerosis, enrolled in a pregnancy study. CDR3s leave out the opening cysteine and the closing phenylalanine or tryptophan.

>TRBJ1-1|TRBV19
ASSMGGGAEAF
>TRBJ2-1|TRBV5-1
ASSLVPNYNEQF
>TRBJ1-2|TRBV28
ASSLGQDAGYT
>TRBJ2-3|TRBV11-3
ASSAQTSGRTDTQY
>TRBJ2-3|TRBV10-2
ASSEWSGPDTQY
>TRBJ2-3|TRBV27
ASSSGQGATDTQY
>TRBJ1-5|TRBV6-6
ASSETGTSNQPQH
>TRBJ1-4|TRBV18
ASSPPGGNEKLF
>TRBJ1-1|TRBV5-4
ASSLVGQGGTEAF
>TRBJ2-1|TRBV5-1
ASAVVGGAYNEQF
>TRBJ2-3|TRBV28
ASSLERTSTDTQY
>TRBJ1-5|TRBV4-3
ASSQEGTGNQPQH
>TRBJ1-1|TRBV5-4
ASSYAQGSNTEAF
>TRBJ1-1|TRBV30
AWSSDLMPNTEAF
>TRBJ2-3|TRBV27
ASKDSQPLDTQY
>TRBJ2-1|TRBV10-1
ASSLWLAGEQF
>TRBJ2-7|TRBV19
ASSMDSTYEQY
>TRBJ2-3|TRBV30
AWSLTTDTQY
>TRBJ1-1|TRBV19
ASSMSRGIPLTEAF
>TRBJ2-1|TRBV6-5
ASGRLVYNEQF
>TRBJ2-5|TRBV20-1
SGGGQETQY
>TRBJ1-1|TRBV7-2
ASSVNTMNTEAF
>TRBJ2-7|TRBV5-4
ASSTGGRATAAEQY
>TRBJ2-3|TRBV7-9
ASSLGLAGVRDTQY
>TRBJ2-3|TRBV5-1
ASSLWDRDSDTQY
>TRBJ2-6|TRBV28
ASSAGGQLSSGANVLT
>TRBJ2-2|TRBV5-1
ASSYITQGPGELF
>TRBJ1-2|TRBV4-1
ASSQAESGQGFRGYT
>TRBJ1-5|TRBV7-2
ASSFYGGKDQPQH
>TRBJ1-3|TRBV5-5
ASSLVAVSTGNTIY
>TRBJ2-2|TRBV7-3
ASSSNTGTVTGELF
>TRBJ2-3|TRBV18
ASSPSGGWSTDTQY
>TRBJ2-3|TRBV29-1
SVEPSQY
>TRBJ1-1|TRBV2
ASSAYRVNTEAF
>TRBJ2-7|TRBV2
ASSPPTPREQY
>TRBJ2-5|TRBV28
ASNRQGRETQY
>TRBJ1-4|TRBV10-3
AISESGGNVEKLF
>TRBJ2-7|TRBV10-3
AISEGLAEEQY
>TRBJ1-1|TRBV9
ASSGLGGVNTEAF
>TRBJ2-3|TRBV5-1
ASSSQTGLTDTQY
>TRBJ1-2|TRBV9
ASSVVHGYGYT
>TRBJ1-5|TRBV7-2
ASSLSGQGAYQPQH
>TRBJ2-7|TRBV6-6
ASSSQTGGEQY
>TRBJ2-4|TRBV28
ASSSSGLEGGNIQY
>TRBJ2-7|TRBV7-2
ASSFVRVSEQY
>TRBJ1-3|TRBV5-1
ASSPRGGTGNTIY